The 29 T cell receptor beta chains presented below share a single source sample, sequenced in a study of T cells after yellow fever vaccination. TCRdb reanalysed the 5' RACE reads using MiXCR and keeps one entry per CDR3 protein. The profile shows just over 300,000 distinct CDR3 sequences, around 4% of them singletons. Here the sequenced sample was PBMCs, taken on the day of the yellow fever booster vaccination. These receptor sequences come from a man between 18 and 29 years old who received the YFV17D yellow fever vaccine.

In its sample, this clonotype was seen many times. The V gene is TRBV18, the J gene TRBJ1-1; no definite D call. CDR3 size: 14 residues. The germline V gene encodes CDR1 KGHSH and CDR2 LQKENI. Trimming removed 1 base at V and 1 base at J, with 7 bases between. CDR3 residues: CASSPRQPNTEAFF. CDR3 nucleotide sequence: TGTGCCAGCTCACCACGGCAGCCGAACACTGAAGCTTTCTTT.

The chain couples TRBV13 to TRBJ1-4, with TRBD1 matching 9 bases. The CDR3 totals 13 residues. Trimming cost V 6 bases and J 6 bases; bases outside gene matches: 2. CDR1 and CDR2 (germline): PRHDT, FYEKMQ (reference sequence). The CDR3 bases are TGTGCCAGCAGGGGACAGGGTGATGAAAAACTGTTTTTT. Residues: CASRGQGDEKLFF.

The CDR3: CASRLNRGGTNEKLFF. In DNA form, the CDR3 reads TGTGCCAGCAGACTCAACAGGGGTGGGACTAATGAAAAACTGTTTTTT. The gene calls are TRBV12-3 or TRBV12-4 and TRBJ1-4; 7 nucleotides align to TRBD1. This CDR3 spans 16 amino acids. The J segment lost 2 bases and the V segment lost 6 bases, leaving 9 bases of the junction unmatched.

This clonotype was detected only a few times. This chain uses TRBV29-1 with TRBJ2-1; D gene ambiguous. With 2 bases removed from V and 0 bases from J, the gap between germline ends came to 20 bases. CDR3 length equals 18 residues. Germline CDR1 SQVTM, CDR2 ANQGSEA. The CDR3 sequence: CSVEFAVWQLSSYNEQFF. For the CDR3, the DNA is TGCAGCGTTGAATTTGCCGTTTGGCAGCTGAGCTCCTACAATGAGCAGTTCTTC.

This clonotype was recorded at least ten times. J is TRBJ2-6 and V is TRBV5-1; D unclear. Trimming shortened V by 0 bases and J by 4 bases, and 11 bases separated the two germline ends. Germline V gene data show CDR1 as SGHRS and CDR2 as YFSETQ. This CDR3 spans 16 amino acids. The CDR3 reads CASSLVPTLGANVLTF. The CDR3 DNA reads as TGCGCCAGCAGCTTGGTTCCTACTCTGGGGGCCAACGTCCTGACTTTC.

In this sample, this clonotype turned up many times. V gene TRBV20-1 combines with J gene TRBJ2-2; the match to TRBD2 covers 13 bases. J was trimmed by 0 bases and V by 6 bases; bases with no gene match: 4. The CDR3 has 16 residues. Germline loops: CDR1 DFQATT, CDR2 SNEGSKA (reference sequence). Here the CDR3 DNA reads TGCAGTGCAGGACTAGCGGGGGAGACGAACACCGGGGAGCTGTTTTTT. Translated, it gives CSAGLAGETNTGELFF.

Comments on this clonotype: A much more abundant neighbour one base away suggests this may be a read error. Likely a read error: the CDR3 ends without its conserved phenylalanine or tryptophan. The gene calls are TRBV10-2 and TRBJ2-5; 8 nucleotides match TRBD2. Germline assignment: CDR1 WSHSY and CDR2 SAAADI. V lost 4 bases and J lost 5; bases outside the gene matches: 3. The CDR3 spans 13 residues. CDR3 coding DNA: TGCGCCAGCAGTGCGGGGGGGCAGGAGACCCAGTACTAC. Translation: CASSAGGQETQYY.

This clonotype was detected many times. The genes are TRBV6-1 and TRBJ2-7; 7 bases map to TRBD1. The CDR3 is 14 amino acids. The germline gives CDR1 MNHNS, CDR2 SASEGT. Trimming took 1 base from V and 0 from J; bases not matched to a gene: 0. CDR3 region: CASSEGDSSYEQYV. The CDR3 DNA sequence: TGTGCCAGCAGTGAAGGGGACAGCTCCTACGAGCAGTACGTC.

In its sample, this clonotype was seen many times. The chain recombines TRBV12-3 or TRBV12-4 with TRBJ2-5, with D possibly being TRBD1 (6 bases). The CDR3 loop spans 15 amino acids. Trimming took 6 bases from V and 5 from J, leaving 19 bases between them. CDR3 sequence: CASRLLDRGVETQYF. The CDR3 nucleotides are TGTGCCAGCAGACTTTTGGACAGAGGGGTGGAGACCCAGTACTTC.

The J gene is TRBJ2-7, the V gene TRBV10-2; 10 bases agree with TRBD1. V lost 8 bases to trimming and J lost 4 bases; unmatched junction nucleotides: 5. The CDR3 loop spans 13 amino acids. Germline V CDR1 and CDR2: WSHSY, SAAADI. The CDR3: CASSGTGVYEQYF. In nucleotides, the CDR3 is TGCGCCAGCTCCGGGACAGGGGTATACGAGCAGTACTTC.

This clonotype was recorded many times. J is TRBJ1-3 and V is TRBV6-5; possibly TRBD1 for D (6 bases). In germline, CDR1 is MNHEY, CDR2 SVGAGI. Trimming stripped 7 bases from V and 3 bases from J, with 16 bases between. This CDR3 has 15 amino acids. The CDR3 DNA reads as TGTGCCAGCACGCGAACAGGGCTTGTTGGAAACACCATATATTTT. This gives the protein CASTRTGLVGNTIYF.

This clonotype was detected many times. The J gene is TRBJ1-2, the V gene TRBV5-6; unclear D gene. The CDR3 has 14 amino acids. CDR1 is SGHDT, CDR2 YYEEEE, per germline. The ends were cut back, 1 base at V and 6 bases at J, with 13 bases in the middle. The CDR3 region has the DNA TGTGCCAGCAGCTTGCCCAGCCCAGCAAATGGCTACACCTTC. This codes for CASSLPSPANGYTF. Together with reference TRBV5-6 and TRBJ1-2, the CDR3 gives the full variable domain: DAGVTQSPTHLIKTRGQQVTLRCSPKSGHDTVSWYQQALGQGPQFIFQYYEEEERQRGNFPDRFSGHQFPNYSSELNVNALLLGDSALYLCASSLPSPANGYTFGSGTRLTVV.

This clonotype was observed a handful of times. The chain combines TRBV28 with TRBJ2-6; D is perhaps TRBD1 (6 bases). The germline V and J ends were trimmed by 8 bases and 1 base, with 12 bases remaining between them. Germline V gene data show CDR1 as MDHEN and CDR2 as SYDVKM. The CDR3 is made up of 15 amino acids. The CDR3 coding sequence is TGTGCCAGCTGTCCACAGGGATCTGGGGCCAACGTCCTGACTTTC. Encoded protein: CASCPQGSGANVLTF.

The chain combines TRBV7-2 with TRBJ2-3; maybe TRBD2 (6 bases). The germline V gene encodes CDR1 SGHTA and CDR2 FQGNSA. V was pared by 1 base and J by 5 bases, with 16 bases between. The CDR3 contains 16 residues. CDR3 in amino acids: CASSLGGVFGIDTQYF. The CDR3 region has the DNA TGTGCCAGCAGCTTAGGCGGGGTGTTCGGGATAGATACGCAGTATTTT.

The V and J genes are TRBV4-1 and TRBJ2-5; no firm D call. This CDR3 is built from 15 residues. Trimming took 0 bases from V and 5 from J, leaving 13 bases between them. Per the germline V gene, CDR1 is MGHRA and CDR2 is YSYEKL. CDR3 DNA sequence: TGCGCCAGCAGCCAAGATTACGACCAGTCGGAGACCCAGTACTTC. This translates into CASSQDYDQSETQYF.

This clonotype was counted many times. V is TRBV20-1 and J is TRBJ2-3; D ambiguous. Per germline, CDR1 DFQATT and CDR2 SNEGSKA (reference sequence). The CDR3 is 14 residues long. Trimming removed 6 bases from V and 6 bases from J, with 19 bases in between. The CDR3 bases are TGCAGTGCGCGCTCCCCCTTAGGCAGGGATACGCAGTATTTT. It is translated as CSARSPLGRDTQYF.

This clonotype was seen repeatedly, ten times or more. The chain carries TRBV23-1 and TRBJ2-5; TRBD2 aligns across 7 bases. TRBV23-1 carries the ORF label, with uncertain function. V was pared by 0 bases and J by 3 bases, with 10 bases of the junction left unmatched. The CDR3 consists of 17 residues. Here the CDR3 reads CASSQSDERTRKETQYF. As DNA, the CDR3 is TGCGCCAGCAGTCAATCGGACGAAAGGACTAGAAAAGAGACCCAGTACTTC.

This clonotype was observed a handful of times. This chain joins TRBV7-2 and TRBJ1-1, with D uncertain. Between the trimmed V and J ends, which lost 7 bases and 1 base, there was a span of 10 bases. The CDR3 has 13 residues. Per germline, CDR1 SGHTA and CDR2 FQGNSA. CDR3 loop: CASTLYENTEAFF. CDR3 bases: TGTGCCAGCACCCTATATGAGAACACTGAAGCTTTCTTT. Full variable domain (missing parts from reference TRBV7-2 and TRBJ1-1): GAGVSQSPSNKVTEKGKDVELRCDPISGHTALYWYRQSLGQGLEFLIYFQGNSAPDKSGLPSDRFSAERTGGSVSTLTIQRTQQEDSAVYLCASTLYENTEAFFGQGTRLTVV.

The table lists this clonotype with many counts. The chain is built from TRBV7-8 and TRBJ2-1, with D perhaps matching TRBD2 (6 bases). There are 15 residues in the CDR3. Germline lookup yields CDR1 SGHVS and CDR2 FQNEAQ. V gave up 5 bases and J gave up 7 bases, with 18 bases separating them. This CDR3 reads CASSPISTRRNEQFF. The CDR3, as DNA: TGTGCCAGCAGCCCTATATCGACTAGACGAAATGAGCAGTTCTTC.

This sequence joins TRBV4-3 and TRBJ1-2; TRBD1 might be the D (5 bases). Trimming removed 1 base from V and 5 bases from J, with 23 bases in between. The CDR3 runs to 18 residues. Germline values: CDR1 LGHNA, CDR2 YSLEER. In nucleotides, the CDR3 is TGCGCCAGCAGCCAAGCTACCGTCGGGACCGGGAGTGGGTATGGCTACACCTTC. It translates to CASSQATVGTGSGYGYTF.

The V gene is TRBV7-9, the J gene TRBJ2-3; 7 bases line up with TRBD2. The CDR3 loop spans 16 amino acids. CDR1 is SEHNR, CDR2 FQNEAQ, per germline (reference sequence). V gave up 4 bases and J gave up 4 bases; unmatched junction bases: 11. The CDR3 here is CASSSFTGTNSDTQYF. As DNA, the CDR3 is TGTGCCAGCAGCTCCTTTACCGGGACTAACTCAGATACGCAGTATTTT.

There are a few counts of this clonotype. The J gene is TRBJ2-2, the V gene TRBV18, with a tentative D call TRBD2 (5 bases). Trimming shortened V by 2 bases and J by 6 bases, and 13 bases separated the two germline ends. This CDR3 region has 15 residues. Looked up from germline, CDR1 is KGHSH and CDR2 is LQKENI. The chain's CDR3 is CASSPSSPGAGELFF. The CDR3 DNA follows: TGTGCCAGCTCACCAAGTTCACCCGGGGCCGGGGAGCTGTTTTTT.

This clonotype has at least ten counts. The V call is TRBV20-1, the J call TRBJ2-5; D uncertain. CDR3 length: 14 residues. The ends were cut back, 2 bases at V and 2 bases at J, with 12 bases in the middle. Germline CDR1 and CDR2: DFQATT and SNEGSKA (reference sequence). CDR3 amino acids: CSARLVSQQETQYF. The CDR3 coding sequence is TGCAGTGCTAGACTAGTGAGCCAACAAGAGACCCAGTACTTC.

This clonotype has a count of ten or more. The rearrangement joins TRBV5-1 to TRBJ2-5, with D maybe TRBD1 (6 bases). The CDR3 runs to 15 residues. Germline V gene data show CDR1 as SGHRS and CDR2 as YFSETQ. Trimming cost V 3 bases and J 0 bases, with 12 bases left between them. The CDR3 loop is CASSYTDSYQETQYF. CDR3 DNA sequence: TGCGCCAGCAGCTACACGGACAGTTACCAAGAGACCCAGTACTTC.

V usage is TRBV19 and J usage is TRBJ2-3; perhaps D is TRBD1 or TRBD2 (6 bases each). The germline CDR1 and CDR2 sequences are LNHDA and SQIVND (reference sequence). The CDR3 is 12 residues long. CDR3 region: CDVGGPADTQYF. The CDR3 DNA reads TGTGACGTGGGGGGCCCCGCAGATACGCAGTATTTT.

This rearrangement joins TRBV7-2 to TRBJ1-2; a possible D gene is TRBD1 (6 bases). Germline V gene lookup returns CDR1 SGHTA and CDR2 FQGNSA. The CDR3 spans 14 residues. V lost 5 bases to trimming and J lost 1 base, with 11 bases between them. This CDR3 reads CASSLWTDNYGYTF. The CDR3 nucleotides are TGTGCCAGCAGCCTTTGGACAGATAACTATGGCTACACCTTC.

This clonotype was seen ten or more times. The chain joins TRBV5-4 to TRBJ2-1, with unresolved D. The CDR3 is made up of 16 amino acids. CDR1 SGHNT and CDR2 YYREEE come from the germline V gene (reference sequence). Deletions cut 4 bases from V and 0 bases from J, with 14 bases between. CDR3 nucleotides: TGTGCCAGCAGCCTGGTCGATCTTCTCTCCTACAATGAGCAGTTCTTC. Its translation: CASSLVDLLSYNEQFF. Complete variable domain (other parts from reference TRBV5-4 and TRBJ2-1): ETGVTQSPTHLIKTRGQQVTLRCSSQSGHNTVSWYQQALGQGPQFIFQYYREEENGRGNFPPRFSGLQFPNYSSELNVNALELDDSALYLCASSLVDLLSYNEQFFGPGTRLTVL.

This clonotype has a count of ten or more. The chain combines TRBV11-2 with TRBJ2-1; 8 bases line up with TRBD2. V lost 0 bases and J lost 6; bases outside the gene matches: 1. Germline V lookup: CDR1 SGHAT, CDR2 FQNNGV. The CDR3 loop spans 14 amino acids. CDR3 coding DNA: TGTGCCAGCAGCTTAGAAGGGACTAGCAATGAGCAGTTCTTC. Translation: CASSLEGTSNEQFF.

This clonotype was picked up a small number of times. DNA of the CDR3: TGTGCCAGCAGTTACTCAGGGGGCCACGAGCAGTACGTC. Protein sequence: CASSYSGGHEQYV. This chain joins TRBV6-2 or TRBV6-3 and TRBJ2-7, with 7 bases identical to TRBD1. Per germline, CDR1 MNHEY and CDR2 SVGEGT. There are 13 residues in the CDR3. The V segment lost 0 bases and the J segment 5 bases; nucleotides outside the gene matches: 1.